The 14 T cell receptor beta chains reported below all come from one sample, sequenced in a study of PD-1 blockade in classical Hodgkin lymphoma. Sequenced by immunoSEQ multiplex PCR; TCRdb stores in-frame clones only, minus some. Counted here are about 46,000 clones, 73% occurring once; the ten biggest clones make up 11%. Each patient relapsed following autologous stem cell transplantation, and prior brentuximab vedotin exposure differed. The material was peripheral blood mononuclear cells (PBMCs), obtained at baseline. These TCRs come from a human donor with classical Hodgkin lymphoma.

The V and J genes are TRBV6-5 and TRBJ1-1; the match to TRBD1 covers 8 bases. J lost 10 bases, V lost 4 bases, and 17 bases had no gene match. Germline V gene data show CDR1 as MNHEY and CDR2 as SVGAGI. The CDR3 loop spans 16 amino acids. Here the CDR3 reads CASSSAYRTGNTRAFF. The CDR3 DNA reads as TGTGCCAGCAGTTCAGCTTACCGGACAGGGAATACACGAGCTTTCTTT.

The chain recombines TRBV19 with TRBJ1-5, with D possibly being TRBD1 (6 bases). Between the trimmed V and J ends, which lost 5 bases and 5 bases, there was a span of 10 bases. CDR3 length: 13 amino acids. The germline V gene encodes CDR1 LNHDA and CDR2 SQIVND (reference sequence). CDR3 bases: TGTGCCAGTAGTGCCAACAGGGATCAGCCCCAGCATTTT. Residues: CASSANRDQPQHF.

The genes are TRBV2 and TRBJ2-5; D gene ambiguous. V lost 4 bases and J lost 1, with 7 bases in between. Germline V gives CDR1 SNHLY, CDR2 FYNNEI. This CDR3 spans 13 amino acids. The CDR3 sequence is CASSGGTQETQYF. The CDR3 DNA reads as TGTGCCAGCAGTGGCGGCACCCAAGAGACCCAGTACTTC. Complete variable domain (other parts from reference TRBV2 and TRBJ2-5): EPEVTQTPSHQVTQMGQEVILRCVPISNHLYFYWYRQILGQKVEFLVSFYNNEISEKSEIFDDQFSVERPDGSNFTLKIRSTKLEDSAMYFCASSGGTQETQYFGPGTRLLVL.

The rearrangement links TRBV7-2 to TRBJ1-2, with D possibly TRBD1 on 6 matching bases. V lost 4 bases and J lost 4, with 10 bases in between. This CDR3 contains 13 residues. The V gene's germline CDR1 is SGHTA and CDR2 FQGNSA. CDR3 in amino acids: CASSSPGVYGYTF. The CDR3 coding sequence is TGTGCCAGCAGCTCGCCAGGGGTCTATGGCTACACCTTC.

CDR3 in DNA: TGTGCCACCTCGGACAAACCTATGAACACTGAAGCTTTCTTT. It is translated as CATSDKPMNTEAFF. This sequence joins TRBV27 and TRBJ1-1; D is perhaps TRBD1 (5 bases). CDR1 and CDR2 from the germline V gene are MNHEY and SMNVEV (reference sequence). V lost 10 bases and J lost 0, with 15 bases in between. The CDR3 loop spans 14 amino acids.

This clone was observed once. This chain uses TRBV5-3 with TRBJ1-4, with D hard to call. TRBV5-3 has ORF status, its function being uncertain. This CDR3 comprises 16 residues. V lost 0 bases and J lost 0, with 9 bases in between. In DNA form, the CDR3 reads TGTGCCAGAAGCTTGGTTGTAGGAGCAACTAATGAAAAACTGTTTTTT. The encoded protein is CARSLVVGATNEKLFF.

The V gene is TRBV11-2, the J gene TRBJ1-2, with 9 positions matching TRBD1. From germline, CDR1 is SGHAT and CDR2 FQNNGV. V shed 5 bases and J 4 bases; nucleotides not matched to a gene: 8. The CDR3 loop spans 15 amino acids. CDR3 DNA sequence: TGTGCCAGCAGCCCAGGGACAGGGAAAGCCTATGGCTACACCTTC. Its protein is CASSPGTGKAYGYTF.

The V gene is TRBV5-1, the J gene TRBJ2-5; D not resolved. Trimming removed 0 bases from V and 3 bases from J, with 9 bases in between. This CDR3 region has 14 residues. CDR1 and CDR2 (germline): SGHRS, YFSETQ. Here the CDR3 DNA reads TGCGCCAGCAGCTTGGAGGGCAGAAAAGAGACCCAGTACTTC. The encoded protein is CASSLEGRKETQYF.

The CDR3 nucleotides are TGCGCCAGCAGCTTGCAAGCAGGGGTCCAAGAGACCCAGTACTTC. Its protein is CASSLQAGVQETQYF. The V gene is TRBV5-1, the J gene TRBJ2-5; D might be TRBD1 (6 bases). Germline assignment: CDR1 SGHRS and CDR2 YFSETQ. The CDR3 consists of 15 residues. Trimming removed 1 base from V and 1 base from J, with 11 bases in between. The full variable domain, with the rest looked up from reference TRBV5-1 and TRBJ2-5, is KAGVTQTPRYLIKTRGQQVTLSCSPISGHRSVSWYQQTPGQGLQFLFEYFSETQRNKGNFPGRFSGRQFSNSRSEMNVSTLELGDSALYLCASSLQAGVQETQYFGPGTRLLVL.

The rearrangement links TRBV7-3 to TRBJ2-1; D possibly corresponds to TRBD2 (6 bases). V shed 3 bases and J shed 6 bases, with 9 bases lying between them. The CDR3 extends over 13 amino acids. Germline assignment: CDR1 SGHTA and CDR2 FQGTGA. CDR3 sequence reads: CASSFGGTNEQFF. The CDR3 region has the DNA TGTGCCAGCAGCTTTGGGGGGACCAATGAGCAGTTCTTC.

This clone has more than one count but fewer than ten. The same CDR3 is also encoded by other DNA sequences in this sample. CDR3 region: CASTVAGGKETQYF. For the CDR3, the DNA is TGCGCCAGCACCGTAGCGGGGGGCAAAGAGACCCAGTACTTC. This chain links TRBV5-1 with TRBJ2-5, with 10 bases lining up with TRBD2. The CDR3 has 14 residues. The V gene end was trimmed by 6 bases and the J gene end by 3 bases; junction bases not matched to a gene: 5. Per germline, CDR1 SGHRS and CDR2 YFSETQ.

The chain recombines TRBV4-1 with TRBJ1-5; 8 bases line up with TRBD1. Unmatched junction bases numbered 1, after V lost 1 base and J lost 8 bases. Per germline, CDR1 MGHRA and CDR2 YSYEKL. CDR3 size: 13 residues. The CDR3 bases are TGCGCCAGCAGCCAAGCGACAGGGGAGCCCCAGCATTTT. It translates to CASSQATGEPQHF.

V and J are TRBV29-1 and TRBJ2-4, with 8 bases identical to TRBD1. The germline CDR1 and CDR2 sequences are SQVTM and ANQGSEA. V shed 3 bases, J shed 4 bases, and the junction held 8 bases outside the gene matches. CDR3 length equals 15 residues. CDR3 nucleotides: TGCAGCGTTGAGTCGGTCAGGGGGCAAAAAAACATTCAGTACTTC. It yields the protein CSVESVRGQKNIQYF.

This clone was observed a few times. The rearrangement links TRBV6-6 to TRBJ1-5; tentatively, D is TRBD1 (5 bases). V was shortened by 6 bases and J by 2 bases, with 14 bases between the two germline ends. CDR3 length: 15 residues. CDR1 and CDR2 from the germline V gene are MNHNY and SVGAGI (reference sequence). Here the CDR3 reads CASSALGAGNQPQHF. The CDR3 bases are TGTGCCAGCAGCGCCCTAGGGGCTGGCAATCAGCCCCAGCATTTT.